This paragraph reports one TCR beta chain. This specimen comes from a study of PD-L1 blockade in urothelial cancer. V lost 1 base and J lost 14, with 15 bases in between. This CDR3 comprises 13 residues. Looked up from germline, CDR1 is SGHRS and CDR2 is YFSETQ. Sequencing was performed with immunoSEQ multiplex PCR; in TCRdb, only in-frame clones are kept and a portion is missing. In the table there are about 130,000 clones, roughly 84% of which are singletons. Indicated time point: pretreatment peripheral blood. The receptor's source is a middle-aged man with urothelial cancer. This chain links TRBV5-1 with TRBJ2-2; D may be TRBD1 (7 bases). Sequencing used PBMCs, obtained around atezolizumab (anti-PD-L1) treatment. CDR3 nucleotides: TGCGCCAGCAGCTTGAATCAGGGGGAGGTTCTGTTTTTT. Encoded protein: CASSLNQGEVLFF.